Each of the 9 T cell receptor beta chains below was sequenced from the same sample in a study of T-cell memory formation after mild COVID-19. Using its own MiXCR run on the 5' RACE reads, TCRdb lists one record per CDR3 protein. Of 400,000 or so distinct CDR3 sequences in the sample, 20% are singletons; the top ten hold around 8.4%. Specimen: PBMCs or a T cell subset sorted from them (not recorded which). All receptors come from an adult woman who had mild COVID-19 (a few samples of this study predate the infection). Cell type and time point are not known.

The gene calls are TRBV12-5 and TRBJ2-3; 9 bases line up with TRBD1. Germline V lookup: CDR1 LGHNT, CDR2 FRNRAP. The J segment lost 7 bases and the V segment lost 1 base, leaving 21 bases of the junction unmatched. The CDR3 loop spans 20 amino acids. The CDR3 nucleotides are TGTGCTAGTGGTTTGGCCCGGGACCACAGGGGGCTCGCCGACACGCATACGCAGTATTTT. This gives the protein CASGLARDHRGLADTHTQYF.

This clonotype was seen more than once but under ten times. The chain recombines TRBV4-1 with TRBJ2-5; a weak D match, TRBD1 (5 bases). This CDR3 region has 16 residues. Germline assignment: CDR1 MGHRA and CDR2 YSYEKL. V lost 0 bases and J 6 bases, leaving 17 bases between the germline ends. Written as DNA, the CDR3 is TGCGCCAGCAGCCAAGATCCGGTAGGGGTGGCGAAGACCCAGTACTTC. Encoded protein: CASSQDPVGVAKTQYF.

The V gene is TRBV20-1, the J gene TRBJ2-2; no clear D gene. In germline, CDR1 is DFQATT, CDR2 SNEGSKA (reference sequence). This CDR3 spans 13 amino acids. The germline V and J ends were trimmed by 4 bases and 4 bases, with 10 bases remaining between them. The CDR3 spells CSATAYGTGELFF. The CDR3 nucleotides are TGCAGTGCTACGGCTTATGGCACCGGGGAGCTGTTTTTT.

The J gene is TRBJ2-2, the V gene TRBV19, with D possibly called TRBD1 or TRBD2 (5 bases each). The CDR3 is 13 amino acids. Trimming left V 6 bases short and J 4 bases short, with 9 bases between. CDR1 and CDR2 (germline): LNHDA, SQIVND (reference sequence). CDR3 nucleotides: TGTGCCAGTAGGAAAGGGACCACCGGGGAGCTGTTTTTT. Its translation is CASRKGTTGELFF.

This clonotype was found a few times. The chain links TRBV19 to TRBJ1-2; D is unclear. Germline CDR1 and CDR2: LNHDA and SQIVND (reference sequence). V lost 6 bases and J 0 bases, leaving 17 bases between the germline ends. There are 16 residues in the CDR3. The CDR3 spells CASRQVNRPTNYGYTF. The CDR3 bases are TGTGCCAGTAGACAAGTAAATCGCCCCACTAACTATGGCTACACCTTC.

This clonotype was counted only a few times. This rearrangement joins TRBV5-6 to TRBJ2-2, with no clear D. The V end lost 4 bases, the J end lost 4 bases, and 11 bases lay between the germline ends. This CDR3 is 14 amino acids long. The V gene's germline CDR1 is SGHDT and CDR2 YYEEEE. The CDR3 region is CASSPRWGTGELFF. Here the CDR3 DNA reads TGTGCCAGCAGCCCCCGGTGGGGCACCGGGGAGCTGTTTTTT.

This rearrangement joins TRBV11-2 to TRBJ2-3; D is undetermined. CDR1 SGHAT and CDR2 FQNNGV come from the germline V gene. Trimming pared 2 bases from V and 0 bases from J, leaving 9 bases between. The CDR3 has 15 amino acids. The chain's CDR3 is CASSLLVSSTDTQYF. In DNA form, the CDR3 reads TGTGCCAGCAGCTTATTGGTTTCTAGCACAGATACGCAGTATTTT.

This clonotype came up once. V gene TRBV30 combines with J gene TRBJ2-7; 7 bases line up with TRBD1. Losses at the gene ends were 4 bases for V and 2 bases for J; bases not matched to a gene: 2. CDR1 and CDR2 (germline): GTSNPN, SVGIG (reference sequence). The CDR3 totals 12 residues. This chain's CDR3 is CAWKGAPYEQYF. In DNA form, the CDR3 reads TGTGCCTGGAAGGGGGCACCCTACGAGCAGTACTTC.

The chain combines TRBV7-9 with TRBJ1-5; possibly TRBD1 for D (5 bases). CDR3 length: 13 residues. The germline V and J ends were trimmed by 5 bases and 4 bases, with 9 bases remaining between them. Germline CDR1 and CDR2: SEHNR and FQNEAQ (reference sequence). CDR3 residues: CASSPQENQPQHF. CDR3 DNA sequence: TGTGCCAGCAGCCCACAGGAAAATCAGCCCCAGCATTTT.